These 2 T cell receptor beta chains came from one sample sequenced in a study of control samples from healthy donors and cancer patients. Profiled with immunoSEQ multiplex PCR; TCRdb holds only in-frame clones, not every one. Among some 150,000 clones listed, 94% were seen once. The specimen sequenced was blood. These receptors came from a man between 40 and 49 years old in good health.

This chain uses TRBV5-1 with TRBJ1-1; a possible D gene is TRBD1 (6 bases). This CDR3 is 16 amino acids long. Per germline, CDR1 SGHRS and CDR2 YFSETQ. Trimming cost V 4 bases and J 0 bases, with 16 bases left between them. DNA of the CDR3: TGCGCCAGCAGCGGGTACCCAGGGGAGATGAACACTGAAGCTTTCTTT. Translated, it gives CASSGYPGEMNTEAFF.

The rearrangement joins TRBV10-3 to TRBJ2-2; no firm D call. Looked up from germline, CDR1 is ENHRY and CDR2 is SYGVKD. The length of the CDR3 is 15 residues. Trimming left V 7 bases short and J 0 bases short, with 12 bases between. The CDR3 DNA is TGTGCCATCACCCCGGTAGGGTCGAACACCGGGGAGCTGTTTTTT. It yields the protein CAITPVGSNTGELFF.